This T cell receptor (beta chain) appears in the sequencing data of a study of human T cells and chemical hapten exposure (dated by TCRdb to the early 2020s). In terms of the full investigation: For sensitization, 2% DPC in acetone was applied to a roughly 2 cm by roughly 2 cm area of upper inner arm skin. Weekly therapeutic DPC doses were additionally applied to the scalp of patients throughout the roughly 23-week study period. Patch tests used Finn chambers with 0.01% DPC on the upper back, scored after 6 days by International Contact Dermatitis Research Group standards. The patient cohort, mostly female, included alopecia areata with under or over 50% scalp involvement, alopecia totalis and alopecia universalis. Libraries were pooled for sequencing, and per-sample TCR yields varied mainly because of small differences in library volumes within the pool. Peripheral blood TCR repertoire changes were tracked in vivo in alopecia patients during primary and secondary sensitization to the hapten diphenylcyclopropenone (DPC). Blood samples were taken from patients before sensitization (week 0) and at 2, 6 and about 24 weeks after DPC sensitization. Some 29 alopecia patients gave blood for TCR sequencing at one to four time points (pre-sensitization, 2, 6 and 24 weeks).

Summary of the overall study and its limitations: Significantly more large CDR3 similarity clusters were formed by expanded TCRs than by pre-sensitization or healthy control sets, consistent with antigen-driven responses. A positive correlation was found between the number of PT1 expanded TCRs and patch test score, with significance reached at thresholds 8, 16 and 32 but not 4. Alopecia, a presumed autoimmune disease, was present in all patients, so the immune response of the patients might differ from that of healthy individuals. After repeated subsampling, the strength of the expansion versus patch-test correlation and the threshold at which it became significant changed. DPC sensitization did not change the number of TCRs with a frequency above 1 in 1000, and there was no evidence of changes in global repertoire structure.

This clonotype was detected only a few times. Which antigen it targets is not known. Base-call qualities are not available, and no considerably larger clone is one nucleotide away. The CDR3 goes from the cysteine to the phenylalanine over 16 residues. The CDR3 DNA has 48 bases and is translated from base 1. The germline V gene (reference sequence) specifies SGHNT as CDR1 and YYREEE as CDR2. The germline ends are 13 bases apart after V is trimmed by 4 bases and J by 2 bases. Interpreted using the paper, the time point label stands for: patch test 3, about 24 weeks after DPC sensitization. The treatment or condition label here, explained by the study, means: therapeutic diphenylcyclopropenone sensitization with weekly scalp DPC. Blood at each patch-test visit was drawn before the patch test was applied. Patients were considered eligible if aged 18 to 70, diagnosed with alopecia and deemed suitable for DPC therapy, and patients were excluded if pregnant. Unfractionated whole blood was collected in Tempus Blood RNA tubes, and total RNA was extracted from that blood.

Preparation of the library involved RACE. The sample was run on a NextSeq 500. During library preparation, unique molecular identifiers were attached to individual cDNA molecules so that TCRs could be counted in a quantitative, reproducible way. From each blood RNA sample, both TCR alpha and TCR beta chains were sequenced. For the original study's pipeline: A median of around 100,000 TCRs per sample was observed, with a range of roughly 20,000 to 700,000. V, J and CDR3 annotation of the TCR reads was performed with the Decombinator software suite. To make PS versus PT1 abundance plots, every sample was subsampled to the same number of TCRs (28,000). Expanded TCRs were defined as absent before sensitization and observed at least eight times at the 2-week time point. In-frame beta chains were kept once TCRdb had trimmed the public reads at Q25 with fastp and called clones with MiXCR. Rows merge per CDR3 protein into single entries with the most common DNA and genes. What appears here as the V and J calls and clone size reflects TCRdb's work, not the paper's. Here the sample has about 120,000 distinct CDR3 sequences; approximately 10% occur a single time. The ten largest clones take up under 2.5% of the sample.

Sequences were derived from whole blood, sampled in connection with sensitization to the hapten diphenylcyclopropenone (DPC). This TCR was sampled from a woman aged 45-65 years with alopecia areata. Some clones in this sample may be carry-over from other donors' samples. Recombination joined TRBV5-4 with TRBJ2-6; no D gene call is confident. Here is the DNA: TGTGCCAGCAGCCCGCCCCCAAAGACTGGGGCCAACGTCCTGACTTTC. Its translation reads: CASSPPPKTGANVLTF. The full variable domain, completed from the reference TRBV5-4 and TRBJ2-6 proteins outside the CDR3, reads ETGVTQSPTHLIKTRGQQVTLRCSSQSGHNTVSWYQQALGQGPQFIFQYYREEENGRGNFPPRFSGLQFPNYSSELNVNALELDDSALYLCASSPPPKTGANVLTFGAGSRLTVL.